The 14 T cell receptor beta chains presented below share a single source sample, sequenced in a study of OX40 agonist ivuxolimab in advanced cancers. This table comes from immunoSEQ multiplex PCR, and its TCRdb copy is limited to in-frame clones, with some not included. The sample includes around 53,000 clones, approximately 88% of them seen just once. Material: CD4+ or CD8+ T cells sorted from blood, obtained in a trial of the OX40 agonist ivuxolimab. These receptors originate from an adult with an advanced solid tumor such as melanoma, head and neck, liver or kidney cancer.

This clone appeared once. The gene calls are TRBV6-5 and TRBJ1-1, with D unresolved. Germline V CDR1 and CDR2: MNHEY, SVGAGI. Trimming left V 6 bases short and J 1 base short, with 3 bases between. This CDR3 region has 11 residues. The CDR3 is CASRKNTEAFF. CDR3 DNA sequence: TGTGCCAGCAGGAAGAACACTGAAGCTTTCTTT.

V gene TRBV19 combines with J gene TRBJ1-1, with D hard to call. Germline loops: CDR1 LNHDA, CDR2 SQIVND (reference sequence). The V and J ends lost 6 bases and 4 bases respectively, with 6 bases between them. This CDR3 has 11 residues. DNA of the CDR3: TGTGCCAGTAGAGAGTCCACTGAAGCTTTCTTT. It yields the protein CASRESTEAFF.

The chain links TRBV5-1 to TRBJ1-2; TRBD1 is a possible D gene (5 bases). CDR1 and CDR2 (germline): SGHRS, YFSETQ. Trimming took 0 bases from V and 12 from J, leaving 12 bases between them. This CDR3 is built from 12 residues. The chain's CDR3 is CASSLGQFLHTF. DNA for the CDR3: TGCGCCAGCAGCTTGGGACAGTTTCTCCACACCTTC.

The chain uses TRBV6-1 and TRBJ1-5, with D uncertain. Germline CDR1 MNHNS, CDR2 SASEGT. The CDR3 totals 14 residues. V lost 5 bases and J 4 bases, leaving 12 bases between the germline ends. The CDR3 loop reads CASSPDYRNQPQHF. The CDR3 bases are TGTGCCAGCAGTCCCGATTATAGGAATCAGCCCCAGCATTTT.

The chain joins TRBV15 to TRBJ2-1; D gene uncertain. This CDR3 comprises 13 residues. Trimming pared 8 bases from V and 4 bases from J, leaving 12 bases between. Germline CDR1 LNHNV, CDR2 YYDKDF (reference sequence). The CDR3 protein is CATAGRAYNEQFF. In DNA, the CDR3 is TGTGCCACCGCCGGACGGGCATACAATGAGCAGTTCTTC.

J is TRBJ2-1 and V is TRBV10-1; D tentatively fits TRBD1 or TRBD2 (7 bases each). The length of the CDR3 is 13 residues. The germline CDR1 and CDR2 sequences are WNHNN and SYGVQD (reference sequence). The ends were cut back, 8 bases at V and 9 bases at J, with 17 bases in the middle. The CDR3 bases are TGCGCCAGCCTACAGACAGGGAGGGGTGAGCAGTTCTTC. Encoded protein: CASLQTGRGEQFF.

This rearrangement joins TRBV21-1 to TRBJ2-7; the table's D call, TRBD1, has no DNA check behind it. TRBV21-1 is a recognized pseudogene. There are 14 residues in the CDR3. Here the CDR3 DNA reads TGTGCCAGCAGCATTCACCGGGACAACAACGAGCAGTACTTC. This translates into CASSIHRDNNEQYF.

The chain uses TRBV2 and TRBJ2-7, with 7 nucleotides matching TRBD2. The CDR3 length is 14 residues. Germline CDR1 and CDR2: SNHLY and FYNNEI. Trimming took 7 bases from V and 1 from J; bases not matched to a gene: 7. The CDR3 sequence: CASIRPGGSYEQYF. The CDR3 nucleotides read TGTGCCAGCATCCGACCGGGGGGATCCTACGAGCAGTACTTC.

The chain recombines TRBV5-4 with TRBJ2-5; 7 bases line up with TRBD1. Germline CDR1 reads SGHNT; CDR2 reads YYREEE (reference sequence). The CDR3 spans 14 residues. The J segment lost 5 bases and the V segment lost 4 bases, leaving 8 bases of the junction unmatched. The CDR3 DNA reads as TGTGCCAGCAGCCAACAGGGGCTGGGGGAGACCCAGTACTTC. This codes for CASSQQGLGETQYF.

This chain links TRBV4-1 with TRBJ2-1; TRBD2 aligns across 8 bases. The germline CDR1 and CDR2 sequences are MGHRA and YSYEKL. J lost 6 bases, V lost 6 bases, and 7 bases had no gene match. There are 14 residues in the CDR3. The CDR3 DNA reads TGCGCCAGCAGGGAGCGGGAGTTTACCAATGAGCAGTTCTTC. Protein sequence: CASREREFTNEQFF.

The J gene is TRBJ2-1, the V gene TRBV30; 8 nucleotides align to TRBD2. There are 14 residues in the CDR3. Germline V gene sequence: CDR1 GTSNPN, CDR2 SVGIG (reference sequence). The V and J ends lost 2 bases and 4 bases, in that order; junction bases with no gene match: 4. Here the CDR3 DNA reads TGTGCCTGGAGTCCTAGCGGGTTGTACAATGAGCAGTTCTTC. Its protein is CAWSPSGLYNEQFF.

V usage is TRBV6-1 and J usage is TRBJ2-5, with D perhaps matching TRBD2 (6 bases). Trimming removed 6 bases from V and 2 bases from J, with 16 bases in between. The CDR3 is 15 amino acids. Germline values: CDR1 MNHNS, CDR2 SASEGT. The CDR3: CASRGTWTVQETQYF. CDR3 bases: TGTGCCAGCAGGGGGACTTGGACTGTACAAGAGACCCAGTACTTC.

The V and J genes are TRBV6-1 and TRBJ2-3; TRBD2 matches at 7 bases. V lost 8 bases to trimming and J lost 8 bases; unmatched junction nucleotides: 10. The CDR3 spans 13 residues. CDR1 MNHNS and CDR2 SASEGT come from the germline V gene. The CDR3 DNA sequence: TGTGCCAGCCTCACGGGAGGTTTAGGTACGCAGTATTTT. Translated, it gives CASLTGGLGTQYF.

This clone is deemed medium-sized (0.01 to 0.1%). The gene calls are TRBV19 and TRBJ1-2, with D hard to call. The CDR3 length is 15 residues. Germline assignment: CDR1 LNHDA and CDR2 SQIVND (reference sequence). Trimming removed 6 bases from V and 1 base from J, with 15 bases in between. The CDR3 sequence is CASRPSGSLNYGYTF. The CDR3 DNA sequence: TGTGCCAGTAGACCCTCGGGAAGCCTTAACTATGGCTACACCTTC. Drawing the rest from reference TRBV19 and TRBJ1-2, the complete variable domain is DGGITQSPKYLFRKEGQNVTLSCEQNLNHDAMYWYRQDPGQGLRLIYYSQIVNDFQKGDIAEGYSVSREKKESFPLTVTSAQKNPTAFYLCASRPSGSLNYGYTFGSGTRLTVV.